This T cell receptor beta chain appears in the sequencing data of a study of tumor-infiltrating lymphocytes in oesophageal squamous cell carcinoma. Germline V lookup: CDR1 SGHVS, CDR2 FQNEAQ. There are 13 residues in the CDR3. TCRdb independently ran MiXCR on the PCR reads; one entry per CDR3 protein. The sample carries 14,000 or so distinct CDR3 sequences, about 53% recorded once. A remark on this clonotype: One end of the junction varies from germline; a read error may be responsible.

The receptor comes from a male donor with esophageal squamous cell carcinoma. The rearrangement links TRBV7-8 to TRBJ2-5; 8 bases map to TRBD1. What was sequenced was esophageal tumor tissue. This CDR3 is CASSLGRTGKGFF. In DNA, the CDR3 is TGTGCCAGCAGCTTAGGCAGGACAGGGAAGGGGTTCTTC. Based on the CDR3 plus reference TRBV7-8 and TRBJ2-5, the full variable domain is GAGVSQSPRYKVAKRGQDVALRCDPISGHVSLFWYQQALGQGPEFLTYFQNEAQLDKSGLPSDRFFAERPEGSVSTLKIQRTQQEDSAVYLCASSLGRTGKGFFGPGTRLLVL.